Below, 18 T cell receptor beta chains from the same sample are listed, as sequenced in a study of Graves' ophthalmopathy and Graves' hyperthyroidism. RNA transcripts were the template, and TCR beta CDR3 regions were amplified from them. The workflow started with a first-round RT-PCR run with HTBI primers and then moved on to a second-round multiplex PCR. TCRdb ran MiXCR on the multiplex PCR reads and lists one entry per CDR3 protein. The sample carries 210,000 or so distinct CDR3 sequences, 25% to 35% recorded once. Sequenced sample: peripheral blood. These receptors originate from a man aged 50 to 59 with Graves' ophthalmopathy.

Many counts were recorded for this clonotype. The rearrangement uses TRBV19 and TRBJ2-7; tentative D call: TRBD1 (5 bases). The CDR3 is 14 residues long. Per germline, CDR1 LNHDA and CDR2 SQIVND (reference sequence). Trimming took off 5 bases at V and 2 bases at J, with 13 bases between the two ends. CDR3 sequence (DNA): TGTGCCAGTAGTTCGACCGACAGAACCTACGAGCAGTACTTC. It codes for CASSSTDRTYEQYF. Full variable domain (outside the CDR3, taken from reference TRBV19 and TRBJ2-7): DGGITQSPKYLFRKEGQNVTLSCEQNLNHDAMYWYRQDPGQGLRLIYYSQIVNDFQKGDIAEGYSVSREKKESFPLTVTSAQKNPTAFYLCASSSTDRTYEQYFGPGTRLTVT.

The chain is built from TRBV12-3 or TRBV12-4 and TRBJ1-5; TRBD1 is a possible D gene (5 bases). With 3 bases removed from V and 7 bases from J, the gap between germline ends came to 7 bases. This CDR3 region has 12 residues. CDR3 nucleotide sequence: TGTGCCAGCAGTTTGCGGGGCCAGCCCCAGCATTTT. Translated: CASSLRGQPQHF.

The chain has TRBV6-2 or TRBV6-3 and TRBJ2-2; TRBD2 aligns across 8 bases. V shed 5 bases, J shed 2 bases, and the junction held 19 bases outside the gene matches. Germline CDR1 MNHEY, CDR2 SVGEGT. The length of the CDR3 is 20 residues. CDR3 bases: TGTGCCAGCAGTCACTTTCGGGGGGGCGGGGGTTCATACAACACCGGGGAGCTGTTTTTT. It is translated as CASSHFRGGGGSYNTGELFF.

This clonotype was detected ten times or more. V usage is TRBV7-2 and J usage is TRBJ2-7, with D possibly matching TRBD1 (6 bases). The germline CDR1 and CDR2 sequences are SGHTA and FQGNSA. Trimming cost V 0 bases and J 3 bases, with 15 bases left between them. The CDR3 extends over 16 amino acids. CDR3 sequence reads: CASSLAGHISGYEQYF. The CDR3 nucleotides are TGTGCCAGCAGCTTAGCGGGACATATATCGGGCTACGAGCAGTACTTC.

This clonotype was counted many times. V usage is TRBV13 and J usage is TRBJ1-1; 9 nucleotides line up with TRBD1. CDR3 size: 15 residues. V dropped 4 bases and J dropped 1; count of bases not matched to a gene: 4. The germline gives CDR1 PRHDT, CDR2 FYEKMQ (reference sequence). In DNA form, the CDR3 reads TGTGCCAGCAGCTGGGGACAGGGTAGGAACACTGAAGCTTTCTTT. Its protein is CASSWGQGRNTEAFF.

The chain recombines TRBV12-3 or TRBV12-4 with TRBJ2-7; D uncertain. The CDR3 has 14 residues. V was cut by 6 bases and J by 3 bases, with 15 bases left in between. The CDR3 region has the DNA TGTGCCAGCAGGCAGAACAGCATAGACTACGAGCAGTACTTC. The encoded protein is CASRQNSIDYEQYF.

This clonotype appeared many times. The chain carries TRBV6-6 and TRBJ2-5; the match to TRBD2 covers 7 bases. V gave up 0 bases and J gave up 2 bases; unmatched junction bases: 9. The germline CDR1 and CDR2 sequences are MNHNY and SVGAGI (reference sequence). This CDR3 spans 17 amino acids. In DNA form, the CDR3 reads TGTGCCAGCAGTTACTCGTCGGTGGCGGGAGTACAAGAGACCCAGTACTTC. Protein product: CASSYSSVAGVQETQYF.

The chain employs TRBV12-5 and TRBJ2-2, with TRBD1 as a possible D gene (6 bases). With 0 bases removed from V and 7 bases from J, the gap between germline ends came to 12 bases. The CDR3 covers 15 residues. In germline, CDR1 is LGHNT, CDR2 FRNRAP. The CDR3 region is CASGLVQGFGGELFF. CDR3 bases: TGTGCTAGTGGTTTGGTTCAGGGGTTCGGCGGGGAGCTGTTTTTT.

This clonotype was counted ten times or more. This chain connects TRBV30 to TRBJ2-7, with a possible D match to TRBD1 (6 bases). The CDR3 loop spans 13 amino acids. CDR1 GTSNPN and CDR2 SVGIG come from the germline V gene (reference sequence). V shed 4 bases and J shed 3 bases, with 13 bases lying between them. Written as DNA, the CDR3 is TGTGCCTGGAACCAACGACAGGACTACGAGCAGTACTTC. It translates to CAWNQRQDYEQYF. The full variable domain, in which reference TRBV30 and TRBJ2-7 provide the parts outside the CDR3, is SQTIHQWPATLVQPVGSPLSLECTVEGTSNPNLYWYRQAAGRGLQLLFYSVGIGQISSEVPQNLSASRPQDRQFILSSKKLLLSDSGFYLCAWNQRQDYEQYFGPGTRLTVT.

This chain uses TRBV6-1 with TRBJ1-6; 8 nucleotides agree with TRBD1. The germline V gene encodes CDR1 MNHNS and CDR2 SASEGT. The junction had 7 bases not matched to a gene; V was cut back by 6 bases and J by 3 bases. CDR3 length: 16 residues. The CDR3 nucleotides read TGTGCCAGCAGACTCCAGGGGGCGGTCTATAATTCACCCCTCCACTTT. Protein: CASRLQGAVYNSPLHF.

The sample holds many counts of this clonotype. This sequence joins TRBV30 and TRBJ2-7, with TRBD1 matching over 7 bases. Germline CDR1 GTSNPN, CDR2 SVGIG (reference sequence). The CDR3 consists of 13 residues. V dropped 3 bases and J dropped 9; count of bases not matched to a gene: 11. The CDR3 reads CAWSGTGAKGQYF. DNA for the CDR3: TGTGCCTGGAGCGGAACAGGGGCCAAGGGGCAGTACTTC.

The V call is TRBV15, the J call TRBJ1-2, with D possibly being TRBD1 (6 bases). The V end was cut by 3 bases, the J end by 6 bases, with 11 bases between. The CDR3 has 13 residues. Germline CDR1 reads LNHNV; CDR2 reads YYDKDF (reference sequence). DNA of the CDR3: TGTGCCACCAGCAGTAAGGGGGGAAATGGCTACACCTTC. This gives the protein CATSSKGGNGYTF.

This chain uses TRBV28 with TRBJ1-1, with 8 positions matching TRBD1. The CDR3 contains 15 residues. V was pared by 1 base and J by 4 bases, with 5 bases of the junction left unmatched. Per germline, CDR1 MDHEN and CDR2 SYDVKM. DNA of the CDR3: TGTGCCAGCAGTTTATCCGGTGGACAGGGCACTGAAGCTTTCTTT. Translating gives CASSLSGGQGTEAFF. Variable domain in full (rest from reference TRBV28 and TRBJ1-1): DVKVTQSSRYLVKRTGEKVFLECVQDMDHENMFWYRQDPGLGLRLIYFSYDVKMKEKGDIPEGYSVSREKKERFSLILESASTNQTSMYLCASSLSGGQGTEAFFGQGTRLTVV.

Only a few counts were recorded for this clonotype. The chain uses TRBV7-2 and TRBJ1-6; unclear D gene. Germline CDR1 SGHTA, CDR2 FQGNSA. The V gene lost 5 bases and the J gene lost 6 bases, with 14 bases spanning the gap. CDR3 length equals 15 residues. CDR3 in DNA: TGTGCCAGCAGCCGCAACAGTGGGGTTAATTCACCCCTCCACTTT. This gives the protein CASSRNSGVNSPLHF. Using reference TRBV7-2 and TRBJ1-6 for the parts outside the CDR3, the full variable domain is GAGVSQSPSNKVTEKGKDVELRCDPISGHTALYWYRQSLGQGLEFLIYFQGNSAPDKSGLPSDRFSAERTGGSVSTLTIQRTQQEDSAVYLCASSRNSGVNSPLHFGNGTRLTVT.

This clonotype was picked up many times. V gene TRBV2 combines with J gene TRBJ2-3, with a possible D match to TRBD2 (6 bases). The CDR3 spans 14 residues. The ends were cut back, 4 bases at V and 1 base at J, with 9 bases in the middle. CDR1 SNHLY and CDR2 FYNNEI come from the germline V gene. The CDR3 nucleotides are TGTGCCAGCAGTGCGGGGGTCGGCACAGATACGCAGTATTTT. Translating gives CASSAGVGTDTQYF.

The chain uses TRBV4-1 and TRBJ1-3, with 8 bases identical to TRBD1. With V trimmed by 3 bases and J by 1 base, 2 bases remained unmatched. CDR3 length: 15 amino acids. Per the germline V gene, CDR1 is MGHRA and CDR2 is YSYEKL. The CDR3 DNA follows: TGCGCCAGCAGCCAGGGGACAGGTTCTGGAAACACCATATATTTT. Protein: CASSQGTGSGNTIYF.

Many counts were recorded for this clonotype. The chain is built from TRBV7-9 and TRBJ1-2; D remains ambiguous. Germline values: CDR1 SEHNR, CDR2 FQNEAQ (reference sequence). V lost 1 base to trimming and J lost 2 bases, with 8 bases between them. The CDR3 is made up of 14 amino acids. The CDR3 loop reads CASSLEIPNYGYTF. The CDR3 DNA reads TGTGCCAGCAGCTTAGAAATACCCAACTATGGCTACACCTTC.

By its share, this clonotype is medium-sized. V and J are TRBV20-1 and TRBJ1-2; D unresolved. V lost 3 bases to trimming and J lost 8 bases, with 7 bases between them. The CDR3 length is 10 residues. Germline V gene lookup returns CDR1 DFQATT and CDR2 SNEGSKA (reference sequence). The CDR3 loop is CSASEGGYTF. CDR3 nucleotide sequence: TGCAGTGCTAGCGAAGGGGGCTACACCTTC.